The 15 T cell receptor beta chains below all came from one sample that was sequenced in a study of CD8 T cells in Susac syndrome. The RNA, roughly 0.45 to 1 ug, was put through reverse transcription using random hexamers. Via MiXCR, TCRdb re-called the immunoSEQ multiplex PCR reads, giving one row per CDR3 protein. The data contain around 130,000 distinct CDR3 sequences, approximately 94% of them singletons. What was sequenced was CD4+ T cells from PBMCs. The receptors come from a human donor with multiple sclerosis.

V and J are TRBV20-1 and TRBJ2-7; TRBD2 matches 10 bases. The J segment lost 6 bases and the V segment lost 0 bases, leaving 8 bases of the junction unmatched. CDR3 length: 15 amino acids. Germline CDR1 and CDR2: DFQATT and SNEGSKA (reference sequence). The CDR3 sequence is CSARDTSGGAGEQYF. CDR3 nucleotides: TGCAGTGCTAGAGATACCAGCGGGGGGGCCGGCGAGCAGTACTTC.

The chain carries TRBV7-2 and TRBJ2-3; 9 bases match TRBD2. The CDR3 sequence is 16 residues long. Germline V gene data show CDR1 as SGHTA and CDR2 as FQGNSA. The V and J ends lost 4 bases and 1 base, in that order; junction bases with no gene match: 6. CDR3 region: CASSYLGGGGTDTQYF. The CDR3, as DNA: TGTGCCAGCAGCTACCTAGGCGGGGGGGGCACAGATACGCAGTATTTT.

This clonotype was observed a single time. The chain employs TRBV6-5 and TRBJ2-1, with a tentative D call TRBD1 (6 bases). CDR1 MNHEY and CDR2 SVGAGI come from the germline V gene. The CDR3 has 17 amino acids. Trimming took 0 bases from V and 3 from J, leaving 15 bases between them. CDR3 in DNA: TGTGCCAGCAGTTACTCGTACCCCACAGGGATCTACAATGAGCAGTTCTTC. Its protein product is CASSYSYPTGIYNEQFF.

The chain has TRBV4-1 and TRBJ1-1; D unclear. Germline lookup yields CDR1 MGHRA and CDR2 YSYEKL. Trimming took 1 base from V and 3 from J, leaving 9 bases between them. The CDR3 length is 14 residues. CDR3 nucleotides: TGCGCCAGCAGCCAAGGATGGTCAGACACTGAAGCTTTCTTT. This codes for CASSQGWSDTEAFF.

The chain has TRBV6-1 and TRBJ1-1; D is unresolved. This CDR3 has 12 amino acids. With 8 bases removed from V and 7 bases from J, the gap between germline ends came to 14 bases. CDR1 and CDR2 (germline): MNHNS, SASEGT. The CDR3 spells CASFLVHGEAFF. The CDR3 DNA is TGTGCCAGCTTTTTAGTTCACGGTGAAGCTTTCTTT.

V gene TRBV6-5 combines with J gene TRBJ2-3; D uncertain. V lost 4 bases and J lost 6, with 8 bases in between. The CDR3 runs to 12 residues. In germline, CDR1 is MNHEY, CDR2 SVGAGI. The CDR3 spells CASSLPGDTQYF. DNA of the CDR3: TGTGCCAGCAGTTTGCCCGGCGATACGCAGTATTTT.

This clonotype was seen once. V gene TRBV7-9 combines with J gene TRBJ2-7; TRBD2 is a possible D gene (6 bases). CDR1 and CDR2 (germline): SEHNR, FQNEAQ (reference sequence). The length of the CDR3 is 15 residues. V gave up 3 bases and J gave up 4 bases, with 16 bases separating them. The CDR3 coding sequence is TGTGCCAGCAGCTTTGGGGCCACCAGCGGGTACGAGCAGTACTTC. It codes for CASSFGATSGYEQYF.

This rearrangement joins TRBV3-1 to TRBJ1-5; D unresolved. The CDR3 extends over 15 amino acids. V was pared by 0 bases and J by 9 bases, with 15 bases between. Germline lookup yields CDR1 LGHDT and CDR2 YNNKEL (reference sequence). CDR3 bases: TGTGCCAGCAGCCAAGATGGAGAGGGCGGCAGGCCCCAGCATTTT. It codes for CASSQDGEGGRPQHF.

This clonotype was detected once. The chain uses TRBV7-9 and TRBJ2-2, with D tentatively TRBD2 (6 bases). The CDR3 has 15 residues. V lost 0 bases to trimming and J lost 6 bases, with 11 bases between them. Germline V gene data show CDR1 as SEHNR and CDR2 as FQNEAQ (reference sequence). CDR3 nucleotides: TGTGCCAGCAGCTTAGCGGAGGGGAGAGCCGGGGAGCTGTTTTTT. Residues: CASSLAEGRAGELFF.

The V gene is TRBV7-2, the J gene TRBJ2-3; TRBD2 is a possible D gene (7 bases). The CDR3 spans 15 residues. The V gene lost 5 bases and the J gene lost 2 bases, with 14 bases spanning the gap. The germline V gene has CDR1 SGHTA and CDR2 FQGNSA. The DNA of the CDR3 is TGTGCCAGCAGCCAAGTGGGGGGGGCCACAGATACGCAGTATTTT. It encodes CASSQVGGATDTQYF. The full variable domain, rest sourced from reference TRBV7-2 and TRBJ2-3, is GAGVSQSPSNKVTEKGKDVELRCDPISGHTALYWYRQSLGQGLEFLIYFQGNSAPDKSGLPSDRFSAERTGGSVSTLTIQRTQQEDSAVYLCASSQVGGATDTQYFGPGTRLTVL.

The J gene is TRBJ2-3, the V gene TRBV5-4, with 9 bases fitting TRBD1. Trimming cost V 1 base and J 2 bases; bases outside gene matches: 5. The CDR3 is made up of 16 amino acids. CDR1 is SGHNT and CDR2 is YYREEE in the germline V gene (reference sequence). The CDR3 nucleotides are TGTGCCAGCAGCTTGTGGCTACAGGGGGCCACAGATACGCAGTATTTT. It translates to CASSLWLQGATDTQYF.

The V and J genes are TRBV5-4 and TRBJ1-2; tentative D call: TRBD1 (6 bases). There are 13 residues in the CDR3. V shed 4 bases and J shed 8 bases, with 15 bases lying between them. Germline V gives CDR1 SGHNT, CDR2 YYREEE (reference sequence). The CDR3 loop reads CASSPDRQRGYTF. In DNA, the CDR3 is TGTGCCAGCAGCCCCGACAGGCAACGGGGCTACACCTTC. The full variable domain, its missing parts supplied by reference TRBV5-4 and TRBJ1-2, is ETGVTQSPTHLIKTRGQQVTLRCSSQSGHNTVSWYQQALGQGPQFIFQYYREEENGRGNFPPRFSGLQFPNYSSELNVNALELDDSALYLCASSPDRQRGYTFGSGTRLTVV.

V usage is TRBV24-1 and J usage is TRBJ2-5; TRBD2 agrees at 7 bases. After removal of 5 bases from V and 1 base from J, the junction contained 9 bases not matched to a gene. Germline CDR1 reads KGHDR; CDR2 reads SFDVKD. The CDR3 totals 16 residues. The CDR3 sequence is CATSGRSGDFQETQYF. CDR3 nucleotides: TGTGCCACCAGTGGGAGAAGCGGGGATTTCCAAGAGACCCAGTACTTC.

This chain joins TRBV12-3 or TRBV12-4 and TRBJ2-3; D ambiguous. The V and J ends lost 10 bases and 9 bases respectively, with 14 bases between them. CDR3 length equals 11 residues. CDR3 residues: CATLVAYTQYF. CDR3 DNA: TGTGCCACCTTGGTGGCGTACACGCAGTATTTT.

The chain has TRBV30 and TRBJ2-5; the D is unclear. Trimming took off 0 bases at V and 5 bases at J, with 10 bases between the two ends. The CDR3 totals 13 residues. The germline gives CDR1 GTSNPN, CDR2 SVGIG (reference sequence). CDR3 sequence reads: CAWSVRAQETQYF. The DNA of the CDR3 is TGTGCCTGGAGTGTACGAGCTCAGGAGACCCAGTACTTC.